The 27 T cell receptor beta chains presented below share a single source sample, sequenced in a study of blood T cell repertoires in COVID-19. Method: immunoSEQ multiplex PCR; TCRdb's copy keeps in-frame clones and lacks some. The sample has hundreds of thousands of clones, roughly four fifths seen once. The sample taken for sequencing was PBMCs or T cells enriched from blood (not recorded which). These TCRs come from a woman aged 40 to 50 who had been exposed to COVID-19.

This clone was detected once. V is TRBV20-1 and J is TRBJ1-3, with TRBD1 matching over 12 bases. With V trimmed by 3 bases and J by 5 bases, 5 bases remained unmatched. Germline V lookup: CDR1 DFQATT, CDR2 SNEGSKA (reference sequence). The CDR3 sequence is 15 residues long. CDR3 loop: CSASGTGGERNTIYF. The CDR3 DNA sequence: TGCAGTGCTAGTGGGACAGGGGGCGAGAGAAACACCATATATTTT.

This clone came up once. V is TRBV28 and J is TRBJ1-6; D remains unclear. V was clipped by 5 bases and J by 6 bases, with 11 bases between them. CDR3 length: 14 amino acids. The V gene's germline CDR1 is MDHEN and CDR2 SYDVKM. CDR3 sequence (DNA): TGTGCCAGCAGTCTACCCAGGCGTAATTCACCCCTCCACTTT. Translating it yields CASSLPRRNSPLHF. The full variable domain, completed using reference TRBV28 and TRBJ1-6, is DVKVTQSSRYLVKRTGEKVFLECVQDMDHENMFWYRQDPGLGLRLIYFSYDVKMKEKGDIPEGYSVSREKKERFSLILESASTNQTSMYLCASSLPRRNSPLHFGNGTRLTVT.

The V gene is TRBV28, the J gene TRBJ1-4, with D possibly matching TRBD1 (5 bases). Trimming stripped 5 bases from V and 4 bases from J, with 14 bases between. The CDR3 has 15 residues. The germline V gene has CDR1 MDHEN and CDR2 SYDVKM. The CDR3 bases are TGTGCCAGCAGTCCCCCTCGACAGCTTAATGAAAAACTGTTTTTT. It codes for CASSPPRQLNEKLFF.

The chain is built from TRBV5-4 and TRBJ1-2; D perhaps matches TRBD1 (5 bases). Germline V gene lookup returns CDR1 SGHNT and CDR2 YYREEE (reference sequence). This CDR3 comprises 11 residues. V was shortened by 4 bases and J by 7 bases, with 8 bases between the two germline ends. In nucleotides, the CDR3 is TGTGCCAGCAGCCGCGGGGGTGGCTACACCTTC. Translated: CASSRGGGYTF.

This clone was counted a single time. CDR3 nucleotide sequence: TGTGCCAGCAGTTTATCGAGGGGGCTTAATAATCAGCCCCAGCATTTT. This translates into CASSLSRGLNNQPQHF. J is TRBJ1-5 and V is TRBV27; the match to TRBD1 covers 7 bases. The germline gives CDR1 MNHEY, CDR2 SMNVEV (reference sequence). V lost 0 bases, J lost 4 bases, and 6 bases stayed unmatched. This CDR3 is built from 16 residues.

The rearrangement links TRBV4-2 to TRBJ1-3; a weak D match, TRBD1 (5 bases). From germline, CDR1 is LGHNA and CDR2 YNFKEQ. The CDR3 length is 17 residues. Trimming took off 0 bases at V and 4 bases at J, with 16 bases between the two ends. The chain's CDR3 is CASSQDLFAGLGNTIYF. DNA of the CDR3: TGTGCCAGCAGCCAAGATCTATTCGCAGGGCTCGGAAACACCATATATTTT.

This chain joins TRBV5-6 and TRBJ1-5; possibly TRBD1 for D (5 bases). CDR1 is SGHDT and CDR2 is YYEEEE in the germline V gene. Trimming shortened V by 4 bases and J by 3 bases, and 11 bases separated the two germline ends. CDR3 size: 14 residues. The CDR3 protein is CASSHRGANQPQHF. CDR3 DNA: TGTGCCAGCAGCCACCGCGGGGCCAATCAGCCCCAGCATTTT.

V gene TRBV19 combines with J gene TRBJ2-2, with D perhaps TRBD1 (6 bases). The V end lost 3 bases, the J end lost 0 bases, and 14 bases lay between the germline ends. Germline CDR1 is LNHDA and CDR2 is SQIVND (reference sequence). CDR3 length: 17 amino acids. DNA of the CDR3: TGTGCCAGTAGTATTTATACCAGGGGCTCGAACACCGGGGAGCTGTTTTTT. Translated, it gives CASSIYTRGSNTGELFF.

In this sample, this clone turned up a few times. The chain couples TRBV5-5 to TRBJ1-6; no reliable D call. The germline gives CDR1 SGHKS, CDR2 YYEKEE (reference sequence). Trimming shortened V by 0 bases and J by 9 bases, and 13 bases separated the two germline ends. The CDR3 runs 15 residues. In DNA, the CDR3 is TGTGCCAGCAGCTTGGCCTACGCTTTTGGTTCACCCCTCCACTTT. Translating gives CASSLAYAFGSPLHF.

This chain links TRBV5-1 with TRBJ1-5, with 10 positions matching TRBD1. Trimming removed 2 bases from V and 4 bases from J; junction bases left unmatched: 9. Germline V CDR1 and CDR2: SGHRS, YFSETQ. This CDR3 comprises 17 residues. CDR3 region: CASSLVRDRGQNQPQHF. The DNA for the CDR3 is TGCGCCAGCAGCTTAGTCCGGGACAGGGGTCAGAATCAGCCCCAGCATTTT.

J is TRBJ1-2 and V is TRBV6-5, with 7 bases aligning to TRBD1. The CDR3 is 14 residues long. V gave up 2 bases and J gave up 2 bases; unmatched junction bases: 2. Germline CDR1 MNHEY, CDR2 SVGAGI. The CDR3 bases are TGTGCCAGCAGTTACCTGACAGGGAACTATGGCTACACCTTC. Residues: CASSYLTGNYGYTF.

The CDR3 DNA reads as TGTGCCAGCAGCCCAACCCCCGGGGGGAGTCAGCCCCAGCATTTT. Protein: CASSPTPGGSQPQHF. The chain has TRBV7-8 and TRBJ1-5; D may be TRBD1 (5 bases). V lost 5 bases and J lost 6, with 17 bases in between. Germline CDR1 SGHVS, CDR2 FQNEAQ. CDR3 length: 15 amino acids.

The chain has TRBV28 and TRBJ1-1, with 9 bases identical to TRBD1. V dropped 4 bases and J dropped 3; count of bases not matched to a gene: 6. Germline CDR1 and CDR2: MDHEN and SYDVKM. The CDR3 sequence is 15 residues long. The CDR3 here is CASSSPTGGDTEAFF. The DNA for the CDR3 is TGTGCCAGCAGTTCCCCGACAGGGGGGGACACTGAAGCTTTCTTT.

The J gene is TRBJ2-7, the V gene TRBV18; 7 bases agree with TRBD1. V shed 0 bases, J shed 10 bases, and the junction held 6 bases outside the gene matches. This CDR3 spans 13 amino acids. Germline V lookup: CDR1 KGHSH, CDR2 LQKENI. The CDR3 sequence is CASSPPYRGPQYF. The DNA of the CDR3 is TGTGCCAGCTCACCACCGTACAGGGGCCCCCAGTACTTC.

The V and J genes are TRBV3-1 (or the pseudogene TRBV3-2) and TRBJ1-2; D might be TRBD1 (6 bases). The germline V and J ends were trimmed by 2 bases and 3 bases, with 19 bases remaining between them. CDR1 and CDR2 (germline): LGHDT, YNNKEL (reference sequence). The CDR3 has 17 residues. CDR3 bases: TGTGCCAGCAGCCAACCTCCGACTTGGGGGCGCGACTATGGCTACACCTTC. This sequence encodes CASSQPPTWGRDYGYTF.

This chain connects TRBV6-5 to TRBJ1-6; no reliable D call. The length of the CDR3 is 15 residues. V was pared by 6 bases and J by 0 bases, with 9 bases between. Germline CDR1 and CDR2: MNHEY and SVGAGI. CDR3 residues: CASRLTSSYNSPLHF. The CDR3 DNA is TGTGCCAGCAGACTAACGAGCTCCTATAATTCACCCCTCCACTTT.

The rearrangement joins TRBV28 to TRBJ1-5, with 7 bases matching TRBD1. The V gene end was trimmed by 6 bases and the J gene end by 3 bases; junction bases not matched to a gene: 8. CDR3 length: 15 amino acids. Germline CDR1 reads MDHEN; CDR2 reads SYDVKM. The CDR3 sequence is CASSRGTDLNQPQHF. The CDR3 DNA follows: TGTGCCAGCAGCCGCGGGACAGACCTCAATCAGCCCCAGCATTTT. Full variable domain (missing parts from reference TRBV28 and TRBJ1-5): DVKVTQSSRYLVKRTGEKVFLECVQDMDHENMFWYRQDPGLGLRLIYFSYDVKMKEKGDIPEGYSVSREKKERFSLILESASTNQTSMYLCASSRGTDLNQPQHFGDGTRLSIL.

As regards this clone: Its ends do not fully match the called genes, so a read error is possible. The rearrangement links TRBV27 to TRBJ1-4; D is perhaps TRBD1 (6 bases). The CDR3 consists of 16 residues. Germline CDR1 and CDR2: MNHEY and SMNVEV (reference sequence). CDR3: CASSSRGGGAKEKLFF. As DNA, the CDR3 is TGTGCCAGCAGTTCCCGAGGTGGGGGCGCTAAAGAAAAACTGTTTTTT.

The chain carries TRBV7-3 and TRBJ2-1; 9 positions agree with TRBD2. V lost 2 bases and J lost 7; bases outside the gene matches: 9. This CDR3 contains 16 residues. CDR1 is SGHTA and CDR2 is FQGTGA in the germline V gene. CDR3 bases: TGTGCCAGCAGCTTAGGCGGGGGGGCCACCCAAAATGAGCAGTTCTTC. Translation gives CASSLGGGATQNEQFF.

This clone was recorded only once. The chain uses TRBV4-1 and TRBJ1-2, with TRBD1 identical over 7 bases. The CDR3 is 15 residues long. Trimming took 5 bases from V and 4 from J; bases not matched to a gene: 10. Germline assignment: CDR1 MGHRA and CDR2 YSYEKL. The CDR3 reads CASSSPGQMVYGYTF. As DNA, the CDR3 is TGCGCCAGCAGCTCACCGGGACAGATGGTCTATGGCTACACCTTC.

The chain recombines TRBV10-3 with TRBJ1-1, with D perhaps TRBD1 (5 bases). V lost 2 bases and J lost 7, with 11 bases in between. This CDR3 spans 13 amino acids. Germline V CDR1 and CDR2: ENHRY, SYGVKD. The CDR3 is CAISEGGTFEAFF. In DNA form, the CDR3 reads TGTGCCATCAGTGAGGGGGGGACTTTTGAAGCTTTCTTT.

This clone has a single count. The V call is TRBV9, the J call TRBJ1-5; possibly TRBD1 for D (6 bases). Germline CDR1 and CDR2: SGDLS and YYNGEE. Trimming left V 3 bases short and J 5 bases short, with 15 bases between. There are 15 residues in the CDR3. CDR3 coding DNA: TGTGCCAGCAGCGCCGGGGCAGGGGATGATCAGCCCCAGCATTTT. Amino acids: CASSAGAGDDQPQHF.

The rearrangement joins TRBV19 to TRBJ2-5; D is perhaps TRBD2 (6 bases). CDR3 length: 16 amino acids. Trimming stripped 2 bases from V and 2 bases from J, with 15 bases between. CDR1 is LNHDA and CDR2 is SQIVND in the germline V gene (reference sequence). The CDR3 loop is CASSILARSGQETQYF. The CDR3 region has the DNA TGTGCCAGTAGTATACTAGCGAGATCGGGGCAAGAGACCCAGTACTTC.

The CDR3 coding sequence is TGTGCCAGCAGCCGAGGGCGGGACAGGGTCGGCTACACCTTC. This sequence encodes CASSRGRDRVGYTF. This sequence joins TRBV2 and TRBJ1-2, with 9 positions matching TRBD1. J gave up 8 bases and V 6 bases, and 10 bases lay outside the gene matches. CDR1 and CDR2 from the germline V gene are SNHLY and FYNNEI. The CDR3 is 14 residues long.

In its sample, this clone was seen once. V and J are TRBV5-1 and TRBJ2-5; 9 nucleotides agree with TRBD1. Looked up from germline, CDR1 is SGHRS and CDR2 is YFSETQ. The CDR3 loop spans 16 amino acids. V lost 0 bases, J lost 6 bases, and 9 bases stayed unmatched. The DNA for the CDR3 is TGCGCCAGCAGCTTGGGCAGGGACAGGGCTGCGCAGACCCAGTACTTC. This translates into CASSLGRDRAAQTQYF.

The chain uses TRBV7-2 and TRBJ2-5, with 11 positions matching TRBD2. With 1 base clipped from V and 4 bases from J, the junction kept 8 bases outside the gene matches. Germline CDR1 reads SGHTA; CDR2 reads FQGNSA. This CDR3 comprises 17 residues. This chain's CDR3 is CASSLVGTSGGRETQYF. The CDR3 bases are TGTGCCAGCAGCTTAGTAGGGACTAGCGGCGGGCGAGAGACCCAGTACTTC.

V is TRBV9 and J is TRBJ2-1; perhaps TRBD1 as D (6 bases). The CDR3 length is 15 residues. V lost 6 bases to trimming and J lost 5 bases, with 18 bases between them. Germline-derived CDR1 and CDR2 are SGDLS and YYNGEE. This chain's CDR3 is CASTSTGNPDNEQFF. CDR3 bases: TGTGCCAGCACCTCCACAGGGAACCCAGACAATGAGCAGTTCTTC.